This T cell receptor beta chain emerged from a study of blood T cell repertoires in COVID-19. Study-level background: COVID-19 samples collected from the United States, Italy and Spain covered acute and convalescent phases.

With 1 base removed from V and 8 bases from J, the gap between germline ends came to 21 bases. The CDR3 is made up of 17 amino acids. Germline CDR1 and CDR2: SGHNT and YENEEA. Seattle enrolled patients during active infection and tracked them longitudinally. The authors' processing: Amplification of reference gene primers was used by the study to estimate nucleated cell counts. This table comes from immunoSEQ multiplex PCR, and its TCRdb copy is limited to in-frame clones, with some not included. Clone size and V and J calls were adopted from that table, with D and trimming inferred from the DNA. The top ten clones hold about 0.9% of a sample with roughly 290,000 clones, approximately 85% of them seen once.

J is TRBJ2-1 and V is TRBV11-3; maybe TRBD2 (6 bases). The TCR originated in a human donor with COVID-19, enrolled during active disease. The donor label of this sample is uncertain. Material: peripheral blood. CDR3 loop: CASSLGQAGRARDEQFF. CDR3 coding DNA: TGTGCCAGCAGCTTAGGGCAAGCGGGTAGGGCGAGGGATGAGCAGTTCTTC.